This is a list of T cell receptor beta chains from one sample in a study of human T cells and chemical hapten exposure. MiXCR, run by TCRdb on the RACE reads, gives a single entry per CDR3 protein. The sample comprises under 450,000 distinct CDR3 sequences, roughly 5% of which are singletons, and approximately 2.1% rests with the top ten. Sequences were derived from whole blood, sampled in connection with sensitization to the hapten diphenylcyclopropenone (DPC). Receptors originate from a woman between 45 and 65 years old with alopecia areata. Some clones in this sample may be carry-over from other donors' samples. Each CDR3 is given with its conserved first and last residue. A D gene is named only where the DNA matches it firmly. Rows give clone size only sometimes, using once, few, many, or a class for an expanded clone.

>many|TRBV5-6|TRBJ2-1|.
TGTGCCAGCAGCCCCTATCTGGGGTACAATGAGCAGTTCTTC
CASSPYLGYNEQFF
>many|TRBV6-5|TRBJ2-1|.
TGTGCCAGCAGTTACCCGGGACCGTACAATGAGCAGTTCTTC
CASSYPGPYNEQFF
>few|TRBV4-3|TRBJ1-5|TRBD1
TGCGCCAGCAGCCAAGATCGGGGAGGGGGCAAGCCCCAGCATTTT
CASSQDRGGGKPQHF
>many|TRBV5-1|TRBJ1-6|.
TGCGCCAGCAGCTTGGAGTTCGACAGCTCCAGAGGGCCCCTCCACTTT
CASSLEFDSSRGPLHF
>many|TRBV3-1|TRBJ1-6|TRBD1
TGTGCCAGCAGCCCGACAGGGGGAGAGGGTTCACCCCTCCACTTT
CASSPTGGEGSPLHF
>many|TRBV28|TRBJ2-3|.
TGTGCCAGCAGTTTCCCCGGGACAAACACAGATACGCAGTATTTT
CASSFPGTNTDTQYF
>many|TRBV27|TRBJ2-7|.
TGTGCCAGCAGTTTACTCTCGGACGGATACGAGCAGTACTTC
CASSLLSDGYEQYF
>.|TRBV5-1|TRBJ2-7|.
TGCGCCAGCAGGGGCGGGGAGAGCCCATTGTGGGAGCAGTACTTC
CASRGGESPLWEQYF
>few|TRBV9|TRBJ1-5|TRBD1
TGTGCCAGCAGCGTAGGGGACAGGGCTTTTCAGCCCCAGCATTTT
CASSVGDRAFQPQHF
>many|TRBV7-9|TRBJ1-5|.
TGTGCCAGCAGCTTAGCAAATTGGGATCTCGATCAGCCCCAGCATTTT
CASSLANWDLDQPQHF
>many|TRBV7-9|TRBJ2-3|.
TGTGCCAGCAGCCGCCGGGGGCAGTTAGTGGATACGCAGTATTTT
CASSRRGQLVDTQYF
>many|TRBV4-1|TRBJ2-1|TRBD2
TGCGCCAGCAGCCAAGGACCGGGGGGGCCTGCTGAGCAGTTCTTC
CASSQGPGGPAEQFF
>many|TRBV27|TRBJ1-1|.
TGTGCCAGCAGTTTTTTCGGAAGGAACACTGAAGCTTTCTTT
CASSFFGRNTEAFF
>many|TRBV14|TRBJ2-1|.
TGTGCCAGCAGCCAAATAGGAACTTATGGGGCCTACAATGAGCAGTTCTTC
CASSQIGTYGAYNEQFF
>many|TRBV29-1|TRBJ1-5|.
TGCAGCGTTGGGGTGAATCCTAATCAGCCCCAGCATTTT
CSVGVNPNQPQHF
>few|TRBV27|TRBJ2-3|.
TGTGCCACTAAGTTAAATTGGGACTTAAGGGAAGGGACAGATACGCAGTATTTT
CATKLNWDLREGTDTQYF
>many|TRBV6-2/TRBV6-3|TRBJ2-5|.
TGTGCCAGCAGTTACTCTGGGTCGGGGGCCCACCAAGAGACCCAGTACTTC
CASSYSGSGAHQETQYF
>many|TRBV12-3/TRBV12-4|TRBJ2-1|TRBD2
TGTGCCAGCAGTGCCGGGACTAGGCGGGCTGAGCAGTTCTTC
CASSAGTRRAEQFF
>many|TRBV5-6|TRBJ2-1|TRBD2
TGTGCCAGCAGCTTGGCTCTAGCGGGGGGGCCGAATGAGCAGTTCTTC
CASSLALAGGPNEQFF
>many|TRBV6-1|TRBJ2-2|TRBD1
TGTGCCAGCAGTTTTGAGGGACAGGCAACCGGGGAGCTGTTTTTT
CASSFEGQATGELFF
>.|TRBV28|TRBJ1-4|.
TGTGCCATTCGGGGGACCGGGTACGAAAAACTGTTTTTT
CAIRGTGYEKLFF
>many|TRBV6-1|TRBJ2-7|.
TGTGCCAGCAGTGAAGCAGGACAGAAAGTCTACGAGCAGTACTTC
CASSEAGQKVYEQYF
>.|TRBV9|TRBJ2-3|.
TGTGCCAGCAGCGTAGGCGGGGCCGAGACAGATACGCAGTATTTT
CASSVGGAETDTQYF
>many|TRBV9|TRBJ2-3|TRBD2
TGTGCCAGCAGCGTAAAGGGACTAGCGGGGGGACTCACAGATACGCAGTATTTT
CASSVKGLAGGLTDTQYF
>many|TRBV28|TRBJ2-5|TRBD1
TGTGCCAGCAGGGACAGGGGGGAAGAGACCCAGTACTTC
CASRDRGEETQYF
>.|TRBV6-1|TRBJ1-1|.
TGTGCCAGCAGTGAAGTGTGGAACACTGAAGCTTTCTTT
CASSEVWNTEAFF
>many|TRBV12-3/TRBV12-4|TRBJ2-3|.
TGTGCCAGCAGAGAGGGGTCTAGCACAGATACGCAGTATTTT
CASREGSSTDTQYF
>.|TRBV7-9|TRBJ1-2|.
TGTGCCAGCAGCTTAGCAGAACAGAACTATGGCTACACCTTC
CASSLAEQNYGYTF
>.|TRBV25-1|TRBJ1-1|.
TGTGCCAGCGTAGGAACGTGGAACACTGAAGCTTTCTTT
CASVGTWNTEAFF
>many|TRBV20-1|TRBJ1-2|TRBD1
TGCAGTGCTAGAGTCACGGGGACAGGGAAGGTCAATGGCTACACCTTC
CSARVTGTGKVNGYTF
>few|TRBV7-9|TRBJ2-1|TRBD2
TGTGCCAGCAGCTCCTTTCGTGGCGGGAGGGCATCGTACAATGAGCAGTTCTTC
CASSSFRGGRASYNEQFF
>few|TRBV28|TRBJ1-5|.
TGTGCCAGCAGTACCCCCCGGCGAGGGTCCAATCAGCCCCAGCATTTT
CASSTPRRGSNQPQHF
>few|TRBV15|TRBJ1-5|.
TGTGCCACCAGCAGAGTCAGAAATAGCAATCAGCCCCAGCATTTT
CATSRVRNSNQPQHF
>many|TRBV9|TRBJ2-1|TRBD2
TGTGCCAGCAGCGTAGACGGTCAACTAGCGGGGGCCAAAGAGCAGTTCTTC
CASSVDGQLAGAKEQFF
>many|TRBV5-1|TRBJ2-1|.
TGCGCCAGCAGCTTGGCGCGGTACAATGAGCAGTTCTTC
CASSLARYNEQFF
>few|TRBV6-1|TRBJ2-1|TRBD1
TGTGCCAGCAGTACCCGAAGGGGGCGCGGTAAAACCTACAATGAGCAGTTCTTC
CASSTRRGRGKTYNEQFF
>few|TRBV6-1|TRBJ1-4|TRBD1
TGTGCCAGCAGTTATCGGGACAGGCCTAATGAAAAACTGTTTTTT
CASSYRDRPNEKLFF
>.|TRBV20-1|TRBJ2-1|.
TGCAGTGCTAGCGGGAGTAGCAATGAGCAGTTCTTC
CSASGSSNEQFF
>.|TRBV7-6|TRBJ2-3|TRBD2
TGTGCCAGCAGCTTAGAGGCTAGCGGGAGCACAGATACGCAGTATTTT
CASSLEASGSTDTQYF
>many|TRBV11-2|TRBJ2-1|TRBD1
TGTGCCAGCAGCTTAGTCCACCGAGACAGGGTAAACAATGAGCAGTTCTTC
CASSLVHRDRVNNEQFF
>many|TRBV5-5|TRBJ1-4|.
TGTGCCAGCAGCTTGGAGGGCAGGTCAAATGAAAAACTGTTTTTT
CASSLEGRSNEKLFF
>.|TRBV11-2|TRBJ1-1|.
TGTGCCAGCAGCTTAGATTGGGAGGTTGACGGGGACCTGAACACTGAAGCTTTCTTT
CASSLDWEVDGDLNTEAFF
>.|TRBV2|TRBJ2-1|.
TGTGCCAGCAGGGACTTCTCCTACAATGAGCAGTTCTTC
CASRDFSYNEQFF
>.|TRBV9|TRBJ1-6|TRBD1
TGTGCCAGCAGCGTAGCTGGGACAGATAATTCACCCCTCCACTTT
CASSVAGTDNSPLHF